This entry lists 21 T cell receptor beta chains sequenced from one sample in a study of CD8 T cells in ankylosing spondylitis. TCRdb called the 5' RACE reads again in MiXCR, with one record for every CDR3 protein. The sample includes some 130,000 distinct CDR3 sequences, 7% to 10% seen only once; the top ten take approximately 3.3%. The source material was blood, either unsorted or a sorted T cell fraction (not recorded which). The source is a male donor with ankylosing spondylitis or in good health (not recorded which).

This clonotype showed up just a few times. The gene calls are TRBV7-2 and TRBJ2-7, with 9 bases identical to TRBD2. The CDR3 contains 15 residues. V dropped 1 base and J dropped 3; count of bases not matched to a gene: 4. Germline CDR1 SGHTA, CDR2 FQGNSA. The CDR3 nucleotides are TGTGCCAGCAGCTTAGGCGCTAGCGGGATCTACGAGCAGTACTTC. It specifies CASSLGASGIYEQYF.

Only a few counts were recorded for this clonotype. The V gene is TRBV27, the J gene TRBJ2-7, with 12 positions matching TRBD1. This CDR3 is built from 15 residues. Germline CDR1 reads MNHEY; CDR2 reads SMNVEV (reference sequence). The trim removed 5 bases at V and 4 bases at J, leaving 6 bases unmatched. CDR3 sequence (DNA): TGTGCCAGCAGTGCCCGGGACAGGGGGCAATACGAGCAGTACTTC. Protein sequence: CASSARDRGQYEQYF.

This clonotype has a count of ten or more. Here the CDR3 reads CASSSPGQGILGVNF. The DNA of the CDR3 is TGTGCCAGCAGCAGTCCGGGACAGGGTATCCTTGGTGTGAACTTC. The chain employs TRBV21-1 and TRBJ2-4; the DNA was not compared with TRBD1, the D call given in the table. TRBV21-1 is termed a pseudogene. This CDR3 region has 15 residues.

This clonotype has a count of ten or more. The chain combines TRBV20-1 with TRBJ2-7; 9 nucleotides agree with TRBD1. Germline values: CDR1 DFQATT, CDR2 SNEGSKA (reference sequence). This CDR3 is built from 13 residues. V lost 5 bases, J lost 4 bases, and 6 bases stayed unmatched. CDR3 loop: CSAPGQGVYEQYF. The CDR3 bases are TGCAGTGCTCCGGGACAGGGAGTATACGAGCAGTACTTC.

J is TRBJ2-4 and V is TRBV20-1; maybe TRBD2 (5 bases). The CDR3 contains 13 residues. Germline assignment: CDR1 DFQATT and CDR2 SNEGSKA (reference sequence). V lost 1 base to trimming and J lost 12 bases, with 16 bases between them. The CDR3 spells CSARGGSAGSQYF. The CDR3, as DNA: TGCAGTGCTAGAGGTGGCAGCGCGGGCAGTCAGTACTTC.

This clonotype showed up many times. The chain is built from TRBV2 and TRBJ1-1; maybe TRBD1 (5 bases). Trimming shortened V by 6 bases and J by 1 base, and 15 bases separated the two germline ends. CDR1 is SNHLY, CDR2 FYNNEI, per germline. This CDR3 is built from 15 residues. The CDR3 DNA is TGTGCCAGCAGAAGAAATGGGGGAGGGAACACTGAAGCTTTCTTT. As protein: CASRRNGGGNTEAFF.

Many counts were recorded for this clonotype. V and J are TRBV7-2 and TRBJ2-7; no definite D call. V dropped 0 bases and J dropped 5 bases, with 14 bases sitting between them. There are 15 residues in the CDR3. Germline CDR1 reads SGHTA; CDR2 reads FQGNSA. The CDR3 coding sequence is TGTGCCAGCAGCTTAGCCCTGGGTTCGAGCCACGAGCAGTACTTC. Protein sequence: CASSLALGSSHEQYF. Combining the CDR3 with reference TRBV7-2 and TRBJ2-7 gives the whole variable domain GAGVSQSPSNKVTEKGKDVELRCDPISGHTALYWYRQSLGQGLEFLIYFQGNSAPDKSGLPSDRFSAERTGGSVSTLTIQRTQQEDSAVYLCASSLALGSSHEQYFGPGTRLTVT.

The genes are TRBV9 and TRBJ1-2, with D uncertain. Germline CDR1 and CDR2: SGDLS and YYNGEE. The CDR3 is 14 residues long. Between the trimmed V and J ends, which lost 0 bases and 4 bases, there was a span of 10 bases. The CDR3 DNA is TGTGCCAGCAGCGTAGCTCCGGCAGTCTATGGCTACACCTTC. Translating it yields CASSVAPAVYGYTF.

This clonotype was seen at least ten times. This CDR3 is CASSPEAGRNEQFF. CDR3 nucleotide sequence: TGCGCCAGCAGCCCCGAGGCGGGGCGAAATGAGCAGTTCTTC. The chain links TRBV5-1 to TRBJ2-1, with D maybe TRBD2 (6 bases). Germline CDR1 and CDR2: SGHRS and YFSETQ. The CDR3 is 14 residues long. Trimming took 4 bases from V and 7 from J, leaving 15 bases between them.

The sample holds many counts of this clonotype. This chain connects TRBV5-1 to TRBJ2-1, with no clear D. The CDR3 spans 14 residues. Trimming pared 4 bases from V and 1 base from J, leaving 9 bases between. Germline assignment: CDR1 SGHRS and CDR2 YFSETQ. CDR3 in DNA: TGCGCCAGCAGCCCTATCAGGTCCTACAATGAGCAGTTCTTC. Translating gives CASSPIRSYNEQFF.

This clonotype appeared a few times. V and J are TRBV20-1 and TRBJ2-7; no definite D call. CDR1 and CDR2 from the germline V gene are DFQATT and SNEGSKA (reference sequence). The V gene lost 5 bases and the J gene lost 2 bases, with 16 bases spanning the gap. The CDR3 runs to 14 residues. Here the CDR3 DNA reads TGCAGTGCTGGCCGCCGTGTTGGGCCCTACGAGCAGTACTTC. Residues: CSAGRRVGPYEQYF.

This clonotype was seen many times. The genes are TRBV20-1 and TRBJ2-5, with 8 bases aligning to TRBD2. After removal of 4 bases from V and 4 bases from J, the junction contained 2 bases not matched to a gene. There are 12 residues in the CDR3. Germline V gene lookup returns CDR1 DFQATT and CDR2 SNEGSKA (reference sequence). Written as DNA, the CDR3 is TGCAGTGCTACGGGAGGGAGAGAGACCCAGTACTTC. Translating it yields CSATGGRETQYF.

The chain couples TRBV7-2 to TRBJ2-1; D uncertain. The ends were cut back, 1 base at V and 10 bases at J, with 20 bases in the middle. Germline V CDR1 and CDR2: SGHTA, FQGNSA. The CDR3 sequence is 16 residues long. The CDR3 loop reads CASSLVQDQPFGEQFF. The CDR3 nucleotides read TGTGCCAGCAGCTTAGTCCAGGACCAGCCTTTCGGGGAGCAGTTCTTC. Full variable domain (outside the CDR3, taken from reference TRBV7-2 and TRBJ2-1): GAGVSQSPSNKVTEKGKDVELRCDPISGHTALYWYRQSLGQGLEFLIYFQGNSAPDKSGLPSDRFSAERTGGSVSTLTIQRTQQEDSAVYLCASSLVQDQPFGEQFFGPGTRLTVL.

This clonotype was detected a few times. The chain recombines TRBV27 with TRBJ2-3; a weak D match, TRBD2 (6 bases). The CDR3 has 14 amino acids. Looked up from germline, CDR1 is MNHEY and CDR2 is SMNVEV (reference sequence). Trimming removed 6 bases from V and 3 bases from J, with 13 bases in between. CDR3 sequence (DNA): TGTGCCAGCAGAAACTTTGCGGGGACAGATACGCAGTATTTT. Amino acids: CASRNFAGTDTQYF.

This clonotype was counted many times. This rearrangement joins TRBV10-3 to TRBJ2-7; tentative D call: TRBD2 (5 bases). The CDR3 spans 15 residues. Germline V gene lookup returns CDR1 ENHRY and CDR2 SYGVKD. V was cut by 1 base and J by 4 bases, with 14 bases left in between. CDR3 bases: TGTGCCATCAGTGAGTTCCGGGGAGTGGATTACGAGCAGTACTTC. Translation: CAISEFRGVDYEQYF.

The gene calls are TRBV4-2 and TRBJ2-3; unclear D gene. CDR1 is LGHNA and CDR2 is YNFKEQ in the germline V gene. Between the trimmed V and J ends, which lost 2 bases and 5 bases, there was a span of 17 bases. The CDR3 is 16 amino acids. In nucleotides, the CDR3 is TGTGCCAGCAGCCAAAGTAACGTTATGGGCGGAGATACGCAGTATTTT. It codes for CASSQSNVMGGDTQYF.

The J gene is TRBJ2-5, the V gene TRBV7-2; 10 bases fit TRBD2. The CDR3 is made up of 16 amino acids. CDR1 is SGHTA and CDR2 is FQGNSA in the germline V gene. Germline trimming cut 0 bases from V and 4 bases from J; bases unmatched to any gene: 5. CDR3 residues: CASSLAIAGGGETQYF. The CDR3 DNA sequence: TGTGCCAGCAGCTTAGCGATAGCGGGAGGAGGAGAGACCCAGTACTTC.

This clonotype was seen repeatedly, ten times or more. CDR3 region: CASNQGNRANTEAFF. CDR3 DNA sequence: TGTGCCAGCAACCAGGGTAATCGTGCGAACACTGAAGCTTTCTTT. The V and J genes are TRBV7-2 and TRBJ1-1, with a possible D match to TRBD1 (5 bases). V lost 7 bases to trimming and J lost 1 base, with 16 bases between them. Germline V gene data show CDR1 as SGHTA and CDR2 as FQGNSA. The CDR3 length is 15 residues.

This clonotype has ten or more counts. The V call is TRBV6-1, the J call TRBJ1-5, with a weak D call TRBD1 (5 bases). V lost 2 bases, J lost 0 bases, and 8 bases lay in between. The germline V gene has CDR1 MNHNS and CDR2 SASEGT. The CDR3 loop spans 15 amino acids. As DNA, the CDR3 is TGTGCCAGCAGTGAACAAAGGGGTAGCAATCAGCCCCAGCATTTT. This translates into CASSEQRGSNQPQHF.

Only one count was recorded for this clonotype. The chain couples TRBV4-3 to TRBJ2-7; weak D call: TRBD1 (6 bases). This CDR3 region has 13 residues. CDR1 and CDR2 from the germline V gene are LGHNA and YSLEER. V was trimmed by 4 bases and J by 3 bases, leaving 10 bases between them. CDR3 DNA: TGCGCCAGCAGCCTGGCACAGGGCTACGAGCAGTACTTC. Translation gives CASSLAQGYEQYF.

The V gene is TRBV29-1, the J gene TRBJ2-1; D may match TRBD1 or TRBD2 (6 bases each). Trimming stripped 6 bases from V and 3 bases from J, with 18 bases between. Germline-derived CDR1 and CDR2 are SQVTM and ANQGSEA. The CDR3 runs 15 residues. The CDR3: CSVALSGADYNEQFF. CDR3 in DNA: TGCAGCGTCGCCCTTTCGGGGGCCGACTACAATGAGCAGTTCTTC.